This entry describes one TCR beta chain. Its antigen is undetermined. The PCR used 60 V beta and 13 J beta primers. Assay used: immunoSEQ multiplex PCR; TCRdb lists only in-frame clones, some missing. The repertoire holds about 82,000 clones, with about 87% as singletons. PBMC sampling occurred before vaccination, two weeks after the third dose, and at progression. These data come from a study of glioma-infiltrating T cells after dendritic cell vaccination. Trimming removed 6 bases from V and 0 bases from J, with 8 bases in between. Germline V gene data show CDR1 as MNHNS and CDR2 as SASEGT. The CDR3 has 13 amino acids. Overall study results and limits: Higher TCR clonality did not directly relate to longer survival. Higher pretreatment TIL content predicted longer progression-free time and survival.

The chain couples TRBV6-1 to TRBJ1-2, with no clear D. Sequenced here: blood, sampled before dendritic cell vaccination. The TCR comes from a human donor with glioblastoma. The DNA of the CDR3 is TGTGCCAGCAGACGGACTACTAACTATGGCTACACCTTC. Its translation: CASRRTTNYGYTF.